By sample share, the clone carrying this T cell receptor beta chain is medium-sized (0.01 to 0.1%). Its target is not known. This record comes from a study of glioma-infiltrating T cells after dendritic cell vaccination. Study-level findings and limits: Higher pretreatment TIL content predicted longer progression-free time and survival.

The table came from immunoSEQ multiplex PCR; TCRdb's copy has only in-frame clones and leaves some out. The sample carries 93,000 or so clones, 79% recorded once. Germline-derived CDR1 and CDR2 are SGHNT and YYREEE (reference sequence). This CDR3 contains 16 residues. Trimming took off 0 bases at V and 4 bases at J, with 16 bases between the two ends. This rearrangement joins TRBV5-4 to TRBJ1-2, with D possibly matching TRBD1 (5 bases). The sequencing here drew on blood, taken before dendritic cell vaccination. This clonotype originated in a human donor with glioblastoma. The CDR3 spells CASSLEWGSGSYGYTF. CDR3 nucleotide sequence: TGTGCCAGCAGCTTGGAATGGGGGAGCGGGAGCTATGGCTACACCTTC.